A single T cell receptor (beta chain) is shown here with its context. Its antigen is currently unknown. Assay used: immunoSEQ multiplex PCR; TCRdb lists only in-frame clones, some missing. Among fewer than 55,000 clones, 81% were seen once, and the ten largest hold approximately 4.7%. This CDR3 is 11 amino acids long. The germline V gene encodes CDR1 SNHLY and CDR2 FYNNEI. V gave up 6 bases and J gave up 4 bases, with 6 bases separating them. Time point noted: week 35, safety follow-up. The content of each vaccine dose was 300 ug of mutant IDH1 20-mer peptide, and topical imiquimod accompanied it. This entry belongs to a study of a mutant IDH1 vaccine in newly diagnosed glioma.

The rearrangement joins TRBV2 to TRBJ1-1, with no clear D. This receptor was identified in a woman between 40 and 50 years old with glioma. Some clones in this sample may be carry-over from other donors' samples. Source: PBMCs, taken from a glioma patient whose treatment included an IDH1 peptide vaccine. The CDR3 DNA reads TGTGCCAGCAGGGGGATCACTGAAGCTTTCTTT. It codes for CASRGITEAFF.